Listed below are T cell receptor beta chains from one sample, sequenced in a study of blood T cells in healthy people across ages. TCRdb reprocessed the 5' RACE reads with MiXCR, giving one entry per CDR3 protein. Of over 700,000 distinct CDR3 sequences detected, around half appear once; the ten largest clones hold about 42%. What was sequenced was blood. The receptors here all came from a man aged 80 or over in good health. Both conserved end residues are part of each CDR3. The D gene is left open where the match is weak. A row's size may be missing; if present it is once, few, many or a size class.

v_gene: TRBV7-9; d_gene: TRBD2; j_gene: TRBJ2-1; abundance: few; CDR3nt: TGTGCCAGCAGCTCCAAGCGGGAGGGTATGAATGAGCAGTTCTTC; CDR3aa: CASSSKREGMNEQFF
v_gene: TRBV29-1; d_gene: NA; j_gene: TRBJ2-1; abundance: few; CDR3nt: TGCAGCGTTGACAGGGTGGGAGCGAAGTTCTTC; CDR3aa: CSVDRVGAKFF
v_gene: TRBV9; d_gene: TRBD2; j_gene: TRBJ2-4; abundance: NA; CDR3nt: TGTGCCAGTTCCCCCGGGACTAGCGTCAAAAACATTCAGTACTTC; CDR3aa: CASSPGTSVKNIQYF
v_gene: TRBV2; d_gene: NA; j_gene: TRBJ2-2; abundance: few; CDR3nt: TGTGCCAGCAGTGAAGTACTAACCGGGGAGCTGTTTTTT; CDR3aa: CASSEVLTGELFF
v_gene: TRBV5-1; d_gene: NA; j_gene: TRBJ1-4; abundance: NA; CDR3nt: TGCGCCAGCAGACTAGGACACGAGCTAACTAATGAAAAACTGTTTTTT; CDR3aa: CASRLGHELTNEKLFF
v_gene: TRBV6-5; d_gene: NA; j_gene: TRBJ2-6; abundance: few; CDR3nt: TGTGCCAGCAGTTACTCGTGGCGCCAGGGGTCTGGGGCCAACGTCCTGACTTTC; CDR3aa: CASSYSWRQGSGANVLTF
v_gene: TRBV2; d_gene: NA; j_gene: TRBJ2-1; abundance: NA; CDR3nt: TGTGCCAGCAGTGGTGAGAGGGATATTGCGAATGAGCAGTTCTTC; CDR3aa: CASSGERDIANEQFF
v_gene: TRBV6-5; d_gene: TRBD2; j_gene: TRBJ2-1; abundance: NA; CDR3nt: TGTGCCAGCAGTTACTCCCGAGCTAGCGGGAGGGCCGGGAATGAGCAGTTCTTC; CDR3aa: CASSYSRASGRAGNEQFF
v_gene: TRBV20-1; d_gene: NA; j_gene: TRBJ1-2; abundance: NA; CDR3nt: TGCAGTGCTAGAGATGGGCAGGGCGATGGCTACACCTTC; CDR3aa: CSARDGQGDGYTF
v_gene: TRBV20-1; d_gene: NA; j_gene: TRBJ1-2; abundance: NA; CDR3nt: TGCAGTGCTTCATCTGACGCGGATTATGGCTACACCTTC; CDR3aa: CSASSDADYGYTF
v_gene: TRBV3-1; d_gene: TRBD1; j_gene: TRBJ1-6; abundance: NA; CDR3nt: TGTGCCAGCAGCCAAGGACAGGGGGTAGGGTCGCCCCTCCACTTT; CDR3aa: CASSQGQGVGSPLHF
v_gene: TRBV12-3/TRBV12-4; d_gene: NA; j_gene: TRBJ2-1; abundance: NA; CDR3nt: TGTGCCAGCAGTCCTTCCTGGAATGAGCAGTTCTTC; CDR3aa: CASSPSWNEQFF
v_gene: TRBV3-1; d_gene: NA; j_gene: TRBJ2-5; abundance: few; CDR3nt: TGTGCCAGCAGTCCTCCTCAGCAAGAGACCCAGTACTTC; CDR3aa: CASSPPQQETQYF
v_gene: TRBV7-9; d_gene: TRBD2; j_gene: TRBJ2-1; abundance: NA; CDR3nt: TGTGCCAGCAGCTTAGAAACCCCTAGCGGGAGGAATGAGCAGTTCTTC; CDR3aa: CASSLETPSGRNEQFF
v_gene: TRBV27; d_gene: TRBD2; j_gene: TRBJ2-1; abundance: NA; CDR3nt: TGTGCCAGCAGCCCTAGCGGGATCGCTGAGCAGTTCTTC; CDR3aa: CASSPSGIAEQFF
v_gene: TRBV10-3; d_gene: TRBD1; j_gene: TRBJ1-2; abundance: NA; CDR3nt: TGTGCCACCAGGACCGGACAGGCCAACTATGGCTACACCTTC; CDR3aa: CATRTGQANYGYTF
v_gene: TRBV11-3; d_gene: NA; j_gene: TRBJ2-5; abundance: many; CDR3nt: TGTGCCAGCAGCCAGGGTTTGTCAGAGACCCAGTACTTC; CDR3aa: CASSQGLSETQYF
v_gene: TRBV7-2; d_gene: NA; j_gene: TRBJ2-5; abundance: many; CDR3nt: TGTGCCAGCAGCCCAACAAGGGAGACCCAGTACTTC; CDR3aa: CASSPTRETQYF
v_gene: TRBV20-1; d_gene: NA; j_gene: TRBJ2-7; abundance: NA; CDR3nt: TGCAGTGTCCCGGACACGGCCTTATACGAGCAGTACTTC; CDR3aa: CSVPDTALYEQYF
v_gene: TRBV2; d_gene: NA; j_gene: TRBJ2-4; abundance: NA; CDR3nt: TGTGCCAGCAGTGCCCACACCGCCCTAGCCAAAAACATTCAGTACTTC; CDR3aa: CASSAHTALAKNIQYF
v_gene: TRBV5-1; d_gene: TRBD2; j_gene: TRBJ2-7; abundance: NA; CDR3nt: TGCGCCAGCAGCTTGGGTCTTAGCGGGAGTTCCAACGAGCAGTACTTC; CDR3aa: CASSLGLSGSSNEQYF
v_gene: TRBV27; d_gene: TRBD2; j_gene: TRBJ2-3; abundance: NA; CDR3nt: TGTGCCAGCATGCCCGACACTAGCGGAGTACCTGGGAAATACGCGTATTTT; CDR3aa: CASMPDTSGVPGKYAYF
v_gene: TRBV20-1; d_gene: TRBD2; j_gene: TRBJ2-4; abundance: NA; CDR3nt: TGCAGTGCTAGAGAATCGGGGCTAATAGCGGGAGGGCAGTACTTC; CDR3aa: CSARESGLIAGGQYF
v_gene: TRBV7-9; d_gene: NA; j_gene: TRBJ2-1; abundance: once; CDR3nt: TGTGCCAGCAGCTTAATCCCCGTAGTTGAGGGTAGCTCCTACAATGAGCAGTTCTTC; CDR3aa: CASSLIPVVEGSSYNEQFF
v_gene: TRBV12-3/TRBV12-4; d_gene: NA; j_gene: TRBJ2-1; abundance: NA; CDR3nt: TGTGCCAGCAGTATCCTTGGCGGCGCCTACAATGAGCAGTTCTTC; CDR3aa: CASSILGGAYNEQFF
v_gene: TRBV6-1; d_gene: TRBD1; j_gene: TRBJ2-7; abundance: NA; CDR3nt: TGTGCCAGCAGGACAGGGGGCGGTTCCAGACTGAAATACGAGCAGTACTTC; CDR3aa: CASRTGGGSRLKYEQYF
v_gene: TRBV5-1; d_gene: TRBD2; j_gene: TRBJ2-3; abundance: few; CDR3nt: TGCGCCAGCAGCAGGGATACGGGAGGGCCGGATACGCAGTATTTT; CDR3aa: CASSRDTGGPDTQYF
v_gene: TRBV20-1; d_gene: NA; j_gene: TRBJ2-1; abundance: many; CDR3nt: TGCAGTGCTAGGGGGTACTACAATGAGCAGTTCTTC; CDR3aa: CSARGYYNEQFF
v_gene: TRBV25-1; d_gene: TRBD1; j_gene: TRBJ1-2; abundance: NA; CDR3nt: TGTGCCAGCAGTGAATCTGGTGACAGGGGGCTTAACTATGGCTACACCTTC; CDR3aa: CASSESGDRGLNYGYTF
v_gene: TRBV9; d_gene: TRBD1; j_gene: TRBJ2-7; abundance: few; CDR3nt: TGTGCCAGCAGCGTAGCGGGGACAGCCAACTCCTACGAGCAGTACTTC; CDR3aa: CASSVAGTANSYEQYF
v_gene: TRBV7-9; d_gene: NA; j_gene: TRBJ2-7; abundance: NA; CDR3nt: TGTGCCAGCAGCTTAGACCAACAACGGGGCGAGCAGTACTTC; CDR3aa: CASSLDQQRGEQYF
v_gene: TRBV6-6; d_gene: TRBD1; j_gene: TRBJ2-3; abundance: NA; CDR3nt: TGTGCCAGCAGCCGACGACAGGGTGGAGATGCGCAGTATTTT; CDR3aa: CASSRRQGGDAQYF
v_gene: TRBV5-1; d_gene: NA; j_gene: TRBJ2-7; abundance: few; CDR3nt: TGCGCCAGCAGGTATGACCGGGCCGGACAGATTCAGTACTTC; CDR3aa: CASRYDRAGQIQYF